This T cell receptor beta chain was observed in a study of blood T cell repertoires in COVID-19. Across the whole study: Spain, Italy and the United States supplied samples that represented acute and convalescent COVID-19. The analysed material was cDNA or gDNA that came from T cells, B-cell-depleted T cells, or PBMCs.

The authors' processing: By means of reference gene primer amplification, nucleated cell counts were estimated. The method was immunoSEQ multiplex PCR; TCRdb's version includes in-frame clones alone and lacks a portion of them. V and J calls and clone size are copied from that table; D and trimming were computed from the DNA. The table lists roughly 170,000 clones, less than 90% of them singletons. V lost 2 bases and J 5 bases, leaving 9 bases between the germline ends. The CDR3 extends over 13 amino acids. Germline V gene data show CDR1 as MNHEY and CDR2 as SVGEGT. The receptor was isolated from a man in his sixties or seventies with active or convalescent COVID-19. Material for sequencing was peripheral blood. The V gene is TRBV6-2 or TRBV6-3, the J gene TRBJ1-2; D not certain. In DNA, the CDR3 is TGTGCCAGCAGTTACCCGGAGCTATATGGCTACACCTTC. Encoded protein: CASSYPELYGYTF.